This passage covers 28 T cell receptor beta chains from one sample sequenced in a study of monozygotic twins with inflammatory bowel disease. TCRdb reprocessed the 5' RACE reads and reports one entry per CDR3 protein, with no DNA. The listing records fewer than 450,000 distinct CDR3 sequences. Sequenced input: blood. Receptors originate from a human donor with ulcerative colitis or Crohn's disease, or a healthy co-twin of an affected twin (not recorded which).

The chain combines TRBV20-1 with TRBJ2-1; the TRBD2 assignment by TCRdb is unverifiable without DNA. CDR1 DFQATT and CDR2 SNEGSKA come from the germline V gene (reference sequence). The CDR3 totals 16 residues. The CDR3 here is CSALSVAGVTYNEQFF.

V is TRBV20-1 and J is TRBJ2-7. CDR3 length: 13 amino acids. CDR1 is DFQATT and CDR2 is SNEGSKA in the germline V gene (reference sequence). CDR3 loop: CSAWLDSSYEQYF.

The V and J genes are TRBV7-8 and TRBJ1-1; without DNA, the TCRdb call of TRBD1 cannot be checked. CDR1 is SGHVS, CDR2 FQNEAQ, per germline. The CDR3 is 14 residues long. CDR3: CASREDRMNTEAFF. Full variable domain (rest looked up from reference TRBV7-8 and TRBJ1-1): GAGVSQSPRYKVAKRGQDVALRCDPISGHVSLFWYQQALGQGPEFLTYFQNEAQLDKSGLPSDRFFAERPEGSVSTLKIQRTQQEDSAVYLCASREDRMNTEAFFGQGTRLTVV.

CDR3 residues: CASSLAWAEETQYF. This chain links TRBV5-1 with TRBJ2-5. The length of the CDR3 is 14 residues. The germline gives CDR1 SGHRS, CDR2 YFSETQ. The full variable domain, rest sourced from reference TRBV5-1 and TRBJ2-5, is KAGVTQTPRYLIKTRGQQVTLSCSPISGHRSVSWYQQTPGQGLQFLFEYFSETQRNKGNFPGRFSGRQFSNSRSEMNVSTLELGDSALYLCASSLAWAEETQYFGPGTRLLVL.

This chain uses TRBV20-1 with TRBJ2-5; the D gene TCRdb calls, TRBD1, cannot be checked with no DNA. CDR1 and CDR2 (germline): DFQATT, SNEGSKA (reference sequence). The CDR3 consists of 14 residues. The CDR3 sequence is CSAIPGQGRETQYF.

This chain uses TRBV5-1 with TRBJ1-3. The CDR3 is made up of 15 amino acids. The germline V gene has CDR1 SGHRS and CDR2 YFSETQ. CDR3 protein: CASSPDIVSGNTIYF.

The CDR3 region is CASSQNIVPTQYF. The V gene is TRBV4-1, the J gene TRBJ2-3; the TRBD1 assignment by TCRdb is unverifiable without DNA. This CDR3 has 13 residues. CDR1 and CDR2 from the germline V gene are MGHRA and YSYEKL.

The V call is TRBV3-1, the J call TRBJ1-1. The CDR3 is 17 amino acids. Per the germline V gene, CDR1 is LGHDT and CDR2 is YNNKEL (reference sequence). CDR3 amino acids: CASSPRRETGRGTEAFF. The whole variable domain, remainder taken from reference TRBV3-1 and TRBJ1-1, is DTAVSQTPKYLVTQMGNDKSIKCEQNLGHDTMYWYKQDSKKFLKIMFSYNNKELIINETVPNRFSPKSPDKAHLNLHINSLELGDSAVYFCASSPRRETGRGTEAFFGQGTRLTVV.

The rearrangement links TRBV7-9 to TRBJ1-2; TCRdb picks TRBD1, but there is no DNA to check that call. Germline CDR1 and CDR2: SEHNR and FQNEAQ (reference sequence). The CDR3 extends over 15 amino acids. The CDR3 loop is CASSPGRSSNYGYTF.

The chain is built from TRBV7-3 and TRBJ2-6. The CDR3 length is 14 residues. Germline V gene data show CDR1 as SGHTA and CDR2 as FQGTGA. The CDR3 is CASSAMTGANVLTF.

This sequence joins TRBV5-1 and TRBJ1-1. Per germline, CDR1 SGHRS and CDR2 YFSETQ. This CDR3 has 14 amino acids. The chain's CDR3 is CASSLWTENTEAFF.

The V and J genes are TRBV20-1 and TRBJ1-2; the TRBD1 assignment by TCRdb is unverifiable without DNA. The CDR3 is 15 residues long. Germline CDR1 is DFQATT and CDR2 is SNEGSKA (reference sequence). CDR3: CSASGGQGWAYGYTF.

The J gene is TRBJ2-5, the V gene TRBV29-1. The germline gives CDR1 SQVTM, CDR2 ANQGSEA. The CDR3 is 13 amino acids. CDR3 protein: CSVGLRNQETQYF.

The genes are TRBV4-2 and TRBJ2-1; with no DNA, the TCRdb D assignment of TRBD1 cannot be verified. The CDR3 is made up of 14 amino acids. Germline assignment: CDR1 LGHNA and CDR2 YNFKEQ. CDR3 sequence: CASSRAGTNNEQFF.

In terms of frequency, this clonotype is medium-sized (0.01 to 0.1%). The chain joins TRBV4-2 to TRBJ2-7; the TCRdb call, TRBD1, lacks DNA for checking. Germline V gives CDR1 LGHNA, CDR2 YNFKEQ. This CDR3 has 15 residues. Here the CDR3 reads CASSQGPDRMYEQYF.

The chain employs TRBV3-1 and TRBJ2-3; with no DNA, the TCRdb D assignment of TRBD1 cannot be verified. The CDR3 consists of 11 residues. Germline loops: CDR1 LGHDT, CDR2 YNNKEL (reference sequence). CDR3: CASSLGATQYF.

V is TRBV7-9 and J is TRBJ2-4; TCRdb's assignment of TRBD1 cannot be checked, as there is no DNA. The germline V gene encodes CDR1 SEHNR and CDR2 FQNEAQ (reference sequence). This CDR3 is 17 amino acids long. The CDR3 here is CASSLSDRGQGKNIQYF.

The chain combines TRBV7-9 with TRBJ1-1. From germline, CDR1 is SEHNR and CDR2 FQNEAQ (reference sequence). The CDR3 runs to 11 residues. CDR3 loop: CASSLAGLAFF.

This chain links TRBV10-3 with TRBJ2-1; without DNA, the TCRdb call of TRBD1 cannot be checked. Germline V gene data show CDR1 as ENHRY and CDR2 as SYGVKD. This CDR3 spans 15 amino acids. The CDR3: CAISPGQGAYNEQFF.

V is TRBV5-1 and J is TRBJ2-6. In germline, CDR1 is SGHRS, CDR2 YFSETQ. The CDR3 length is 17 residues. The CDR3 sequence: CASSKVWDGPGANVLTF.

The chain couples TRBV25-1 to TRBJ1-1. This CDR3 has 13 amino acids. Germline V gene sequence: CDR1 MGHDK, CDR2 SYGVNS. CDR3 residues: CASRRGRDTEAFF.

The chain employs TRBV5-4 and TRBJ1-6. Germline CDR1 SGHNT, CDR2 YYREEE (reference sequence). The CDR3 is made up of 15 amino acids. CDR3 amino acids: CASSLSGEINSPLHF.

The genes are TRBV12-3 or TRBV12-4 and TRBJ2-7; TCRdb picks TRBD2, but there is no DNA to check that call. The CDR3 totals 14 residues. The CDR3 sequence: CASSRRTSGYEQYF.

The chain is built from TRBV7-2 and TRBJ2-3; TCRdb proposes TRBD1, but this gene call is untestable without DNA. The CDR3 runs 16 residues. The germline gives CDR1 SGHTA, CDR2 FQGNSA. CDR3 protein: CASSGRRGLITDTQYF.

This chain connects TRBV4-1 to TRBJ2-7; the D call of TRBD1 rests on TCRdb alone, since no DNA is present to check it. The CDR3 contains 17 residues. Looked up from germline, CDR1 is MGHRA and CDR2 is YSYEKL. The chain's CDR3 is CASSQGFQRGPFYEQYF.

The chain joins TRBV7-3 to TRBJ1-3. The CDR3 is 15 residues long. Germline V gene data show CDR1 as SGHTA and CDR2 as FQGTGA. The CDR3 reads CASSLIPGSGNTIYF.

The CDR3 loop reads CASKIGVLTDTQYF. This chain joins TRBV19 and TRBJ2-3. Germline V gene lookup returns CDR1 LNHDA and CDR2 SQIVND (reference sequence). This CDR3 comprises 14 residues.

The CDR3 is CASSDRGGYSNQPQHF. This chain uses TRBV5-5 with TRBJ1-5; lacking DNA, the TRBD1 call made by TCRdb goes unchecked. CDR3 length: 16 amino acids. Per the germline V gene, CDR1 is SGHKS and CDR2 is YYEKEE (reference sequence).